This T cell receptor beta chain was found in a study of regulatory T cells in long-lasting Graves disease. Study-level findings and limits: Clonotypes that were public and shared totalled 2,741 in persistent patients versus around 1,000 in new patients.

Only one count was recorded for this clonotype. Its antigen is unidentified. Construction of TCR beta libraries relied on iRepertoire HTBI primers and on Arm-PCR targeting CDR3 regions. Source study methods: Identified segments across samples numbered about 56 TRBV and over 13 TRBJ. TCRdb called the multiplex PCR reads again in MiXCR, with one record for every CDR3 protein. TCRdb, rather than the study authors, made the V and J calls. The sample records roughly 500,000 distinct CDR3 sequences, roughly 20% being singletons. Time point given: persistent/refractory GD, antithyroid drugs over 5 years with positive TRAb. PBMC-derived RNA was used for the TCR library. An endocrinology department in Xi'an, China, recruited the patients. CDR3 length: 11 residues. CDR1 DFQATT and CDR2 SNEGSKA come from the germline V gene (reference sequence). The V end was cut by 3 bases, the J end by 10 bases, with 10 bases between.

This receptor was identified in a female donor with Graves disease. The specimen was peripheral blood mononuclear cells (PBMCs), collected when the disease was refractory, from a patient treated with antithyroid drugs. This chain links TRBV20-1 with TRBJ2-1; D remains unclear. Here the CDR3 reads CSARLVAEQFF. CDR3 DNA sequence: TGCAGTGCTAGGCTGGTGGCGGAGCAGTTCTTC.